This T cell receptor (beta chain) was identified during a study of T cells in localized non-small cell lung cancer. Regarding the study as a whole: A higher density of T cells in blood coincided with extended overall survival.

About this clone itself: What it recognizes is unknown.

Profiled with immunoSEQ multiplex PCR; TCRdb holds only in-frame clones, not every one. The table shows tens of thousands of clones, with over 60% occurring only once. CDR1 is SNHLY and CDR2 is FYNNEI in the germline V gene. The CDR3 sequence is 15 residues long. The junction had 12 bases not matched to a gene; V was cut back by 7 bases and J by 7 bases. The specimen comprised PBMCs, sampled before any cancer treatment. This TCR derives from a man aged 35 to 70 with stage II squamous cell lung carcinoma. The chain carries TRBV2 and TRBJ2-1, with 8 nucleotides matching TRBD1. The CDR3 nucleotides read TGTGCCAGCAATAACGGACAGGGTCGAAGTAATGAGCAGTTCTTC. Its translation: CASNNGQGRSNEQFF. Looking up the rest from reference TRBV2 and TRBJ2-1 gives the full variable domain: EPEVTQTPSHQVTQMGQEVILRCVPISNHLYFYWYRQILGQKVEFLVSFYNNEISEKSEIFDDQFSVERPDGSNFTLKIRSTKLEDSAMYFCASNNGQGRSNEQFFGPGTRLTVL.